Listed below are T cell receptor beta chains from one sample, sequenced in a study of beta chain features in type 1 diabetes. Libraries were prepared by immunoSEQ multiplex PCR; TCRdb keeps only in-frame clonotypes and omits some of them. The data contain about 400,000 clones, roughly 12% of them seen just once; the ten biggest clones take up 0.0085% to 0.012%. Sequencing was performed on naive CD4+ T cells from blood. These receptor sequences come from a woman between 18 and 29 years old with type 1 diabetes. Both conserved end residues are part of each CDR3. The D gene is left open where the match is weak. Part of the rows lack a size; the others show once, few, many or a class for expanded clones.

d_call clone_size j_call v_call cdr3_nt cdr3_aa
NA NA TRBJ2-1 TRBV11-3 TGTGCCAGCAGCTTACGGCGGGAATGGCAGTTCTTC CASSLRREWQFF
TRBD1 NA TRBJ1-1 TRBV9 TGTGCCAGCAGGGGGGACAGAACTGAAGCTTTCTTT CASRGDRTEAFF
NA few TRBJ2-3 TRBV5-4 TGTGCCAGCAACCCGCGGAGCGGGCCTGGCACAGATACGCAGTATTTT CASNPRSGPGTDTQYF
NA NA TRBJ1-5 TRBV30 TGTGCCTGGAGTGCCCAGCGCCCCCCAGGGCTCGGGTCTCAGCCCCAGCATTTT CAWSAQRPPGLGSQPQHF
TRBD1 NA TRBJ1-2 TRBV7-3 TGTGCCAGCAGCTTGCACAGGGACAGCAATGGCTACACCTTC CASSLHRDSNGYTF
TRBD1 few TRBJ2-3 TRBV7-2 TGTGCCAGCCTACCTGGACAGGGGGCAACAGATACGCAGTATTTT CASLPGQGATDTQYF
NA NA TRBJ1-4 TRBV9 TGTGCCAGCAGCGTATCAGGGGCAACTAATGAAAAACTGTTTTTT CASSVSGATNEKLFF
TRBD1 NA TRBJ1-5 TRBV29-1 TGCAGCGTACTGACAGGGGGCAATCAGCCCCAGCATTTT CSVLTGGNQPQHF
TRBD1 NA TRBJ2-5 TRBV30 TGTGCCTGGATAGGGGACAGGGGTCAAGAGACCCAGTACTTC CAWIGDRGQETQYF
TRBD2 NA TRBJ2-1 TRBV7-2 TGTGCCAGCAGCTTACGGAAGCGGGAGGGCAATGAGCAGTTCTTC CASSLRKREGNEQFF
TRBD1 NA TRBJ2-3 TRBV9 TGTGCCAGCAGCGGACGAGGGGGCGTGACAGATACGCAGTATTTT CASSGRGGVTDTQYF
NA few TRBJ1-1 TRBV25-1 TGTGCCAGCAGTAGCGGGTCGAACACTGAAGCTTTCTTT CASSSGSNTEAFF
TRBD1 NA TRBJ1-5 TRBV2 TGTGCCAGCAGTAAAGACAGGGGGCCTCAGCCCCAGCATTTT CASSKDRGPQPQHF
TRBD1 NA TRBJ1-4 TRBV19 TGTGCCAGTTGGACAGGGGGCCATGAAAAACTGTTTTTT CASWTGGHEKLFF
TRBD1 NA TRBJ1-2 TRBV9 TGTGCCAGCAGCGTGGGGGGGACAGGGGCTAACTATGGCTACACCTTC CASSVGGTGANYGYTF
NA NA TRBJ1-2 TRBV19 TGTGCCAGTAGTAGTGGGACAACCGCAAACTATGGCTACACCTTC CASSSGTTANYGYTF
TRBD2 NA TRBJ2-7 TRBV28 TGTGCCAGCAGCTCAGGCGGGGGGCGGGCCAACGAGCAGTACTTC CASSSGGGRANEQYF
NA few TRBJ2-7 TRBV29-1 TGCAGCGTTGACGGGGGAAGCGAGCAGTACTTC CSVDGGSEQYF
TRBD1 few TRBJ1-6 TRBV9 TGTGCCAGCAGCCTTGGGACAGTAGGGTCACCCCTCCACTTT CASSLGTVGSPLHF
NA few TRBJ1-1 TRBV18 TGTGCCAGCTCCCACCTACCTATGAACACTGAAGCTTTCTTT CASSHLPMNTEAFF
NA few TRBJ2-1 TRBV20-1 TGCAGTGCTGGGGAGGTTGATGAGCAGTTCTTC CSAGEVDEQFF
NA few TRBJ1-1 TRBV5-4 TGTGCCAGCAGCTTGGACAGGGTAACGGCTTTCTTT CASSLDRVTAFF
NA few TRBJ2-3 TRBV19 TGTGCCAGTAGCATCATAGGGGCAGATACGCAGTATTTT CASSIIGADTQYF
NA few TRBJ1-1 TRBV29-1 TGCAGCGTTTTAATTTCAGGGCAGCAATACACTGAAGCTTTCTTT CSVLISGQQYTEAFF
NA few TRBJ1-2 TRBV9 TGTGCCAGCAGCGTAGAACAGGGCTCTGGCTACACCTTC CASSVEQGSGYTF
NA few TRBJ1-1 TRBV4-3 TGCGCCAGCAGCCAAGCGATCTCCAGGAAGAACACTGAAGCTTTCTTT CASSQAISRKNTEAFF
NA NA TRBJ1-2 TRBV18 TGTGCCAGCTCACCCTCCCCAACCGCTGCGGGCTACACCTTC CASSPSPTAAGYTF
TRBD2 NA TRBJ2-3 TRBV30 TGTGCCTGGGCGCTAGCGGGAGGCTCTAGTACGCAGTATTTT CAWALAGGSSTQYF
TRBD1 NA TRBJ2-1 TRBV28 TGTGCCAGCAGTTTGCAGGGGGAAATGGATGAGCAGTTCTTC CASSLQGEMDEQFF
NA few TRBJ1-2 TRBV7-9 TGTGCCAGCAGCTTATCTATACCGCCTGACTATGGCTACACCTTC CASSLSIPPDYGYTF
TRBD2 NA TRBJ2-1 TRBV15 TGTGCCACCCGGACTAGCGGGGGGAGGAATGAGCAGTTCTTC CATRTSGGRNEQFF
TRBD2 few TRBJ2-5 TRBV5-1 TGCGCCAGCGGGCTCGGACTAGGGCACCAAGAGACCCAGTACTTC CASGLGLGHQETQYF
NA few TRBJ2-3 TRBV11-2 TGTGCCAGCACTAGCACAGATACGCAGTATTTT CASTSTDTQYF